Here is one TCR beta chain with its context. Its target is unknown. Every one of the patients relapsed after autologous stem cell transplantation (brentuximab vedotin exposure was variable). Complete response, partial response or progressive disease constituted the best responses recorded. Clones were read by immunoSEQ multiplex PCR, and TCRdb kept only the in-frame ones, dropping some. The table has roughly 97,000 clones, over 80% seen once. The entry originates in a study of PD-1 blockade in classical Hodgkin lymphoma. From germline, CDR1 is LNHDA and CDR2 SQIVND (reference sequence). The V and J ends lost 9 bases and 2 bases respectively, with 20 bases between them. The CDR3 length is 16 residues. General observations from the study: Reported findings placed baseline TCR diversity lower in newly diagnosed patients (compared with healthy donors). While CD8+ TCR diversity did not rise significantly by C4D1, CD4+ TCR diversity did.

Sequencing used peripheral blood mononuclear cells (PBMCs), obtained at baseline. The clonotype was recovered from a human donor with classical Hodgkin lymphoma. The chain joins TRBV19 to TRBJ1-5; no reliable D call. The CDR3 protein is CASDRLGGRGNQPQHF. The CDR3 DNA sequence: TGTGCCAGCGACCGTTTAGGTGGGCGCGGCAATCAGCCCCAGCATTTT.